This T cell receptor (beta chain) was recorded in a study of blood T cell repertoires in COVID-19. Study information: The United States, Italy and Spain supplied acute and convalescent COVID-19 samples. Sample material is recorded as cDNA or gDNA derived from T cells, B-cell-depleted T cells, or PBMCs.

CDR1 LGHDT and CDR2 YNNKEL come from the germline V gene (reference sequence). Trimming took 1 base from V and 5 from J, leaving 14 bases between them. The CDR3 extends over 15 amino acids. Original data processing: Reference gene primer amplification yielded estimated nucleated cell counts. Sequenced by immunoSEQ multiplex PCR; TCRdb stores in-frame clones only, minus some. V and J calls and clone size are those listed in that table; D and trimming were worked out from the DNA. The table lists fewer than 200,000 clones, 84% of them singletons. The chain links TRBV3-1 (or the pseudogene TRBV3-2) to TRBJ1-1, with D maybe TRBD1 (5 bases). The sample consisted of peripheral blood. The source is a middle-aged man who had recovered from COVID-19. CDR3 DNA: TGTGCCAGCAGCCAAGCCAAGACGGGGGGGACTGAAGCTTTCTTT. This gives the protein CASSQAKTGGTEAFF.